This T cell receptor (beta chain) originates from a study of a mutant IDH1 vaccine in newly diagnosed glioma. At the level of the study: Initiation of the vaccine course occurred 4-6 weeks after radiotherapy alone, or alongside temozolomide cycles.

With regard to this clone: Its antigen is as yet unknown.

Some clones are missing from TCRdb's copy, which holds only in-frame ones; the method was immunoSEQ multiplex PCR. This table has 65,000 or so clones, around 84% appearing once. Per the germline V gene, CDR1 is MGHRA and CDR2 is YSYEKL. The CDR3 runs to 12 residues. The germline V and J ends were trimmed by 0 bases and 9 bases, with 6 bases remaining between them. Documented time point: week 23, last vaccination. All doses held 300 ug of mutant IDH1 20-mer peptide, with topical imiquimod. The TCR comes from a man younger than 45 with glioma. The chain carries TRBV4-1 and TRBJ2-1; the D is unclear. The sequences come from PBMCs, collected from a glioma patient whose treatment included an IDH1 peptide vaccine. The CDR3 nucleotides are TGCGCCAGCAGCCAAGATTGGGGTGAGCAGTTCTTC. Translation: CASSQDWGEQFF.